Listed here are 32 T cell receptor beta chains from one sample, sequenced in a study of blood T cell repertoires in COVID-19. Data came from immunoSEQ multiplex PCR; TCRdb stores just in-frame clones and leaves some out. The sample contains 240,000 or so clones, 88% of which appear only once. The sequenced material came from peripheral blood. These receptors all come from a woman younger than 45 with acute or convalescent COVID-19.

This clone was seen more than once but under ten times. The rearrangement joins TRBV7-9 to TRBJ2-5, with D possibly matching TRBD2 (5 bases). V was pared by 1 base and J by 5 bases, with 14 bases between. CDR3 length equals 15 residues. Per the germline V gene, CDR1 is SEHNR and CDR2 is FQNEAQ (reference sequence). Written as DNA, the CDR3 is TGTGCCAGCAGCTTAGTATTGGGAGCGGAGGAGACCCAGTACTTC. This translates into CASSLVLGAEETQYF.

This clone was seen only once. The chain carries TRBV12-3 or TRBV12-4 and TRBJ2-1, with D hard to call. CDR3 size: 11 residues. The V and J ends lost 6 bases and 4 bases respectively, with 4 bases between them. Here the CDR3 reads CASRTYNEQFF. In DNA, the CDR3 is TGTGCCAGCAGAACTTACAATGAGCAGTTCTTC.

This sequence joins TRBV6-2 or TRBV6-3 and TRBJ1-2; D may be TRBD1 (5 bases). The CDR3 is 14 residues long. CDR1 MNHEY and CDR2 SVGEGT come from the germline V gene. The V and J ends lost 0 bases and 2 bases respectively, with 7 bases between them. The CDR3 region is CASSYSTVNYGYTF. The DNA of the CDR3 is TGTGCCAGCAGTTACTCGACAGTGAACTATGGCTACACCTTC.

The chain has TRBV18 and TRBJ2-1; perhaps TRBD1 as D (6 bases). The CDR3 totals 15 residues. V was shortened by 3 bases and J by 7 bases, with 16 bases between the two germline ends. Germline assignment: CDR1 KGHSH and CDR2 LQKENI. The CDR3 region is CASSPNTGNKNEQFF. Written as DNA, the CDR3 is TGTGCCAGCTCACCCAATACAGGGAATAAGAATGAGCAGTTCTTC. Full variable domain (outside the CDR3, taken from reference TRBV18 and TRBJ2-1): NAGVMQNPRHLVRRRGQEARLRCSPMKGHSHVYWYRQLPEEGLKFMVYLQKENIIDESGMPKERFSAEFPKEGPSILRIQQVVRGDSAAYFCASSPNTGNKNEQFFGPGTRLTVL.

The rearrangement links TRBV9 to TRBJ2-3; 9 bases agree with TRBD2. Per germline, CDR1 SGDLS and CDR2 YYNGEE. The J segment lost 4 bases and the V segment lost 3 bases, leaving 9 bases of the junction unmatched. The CDR3 length is 16 residues. The CDR3 bases are TGTGCCAGCAGCGCCCTTAGCGGGAGAAGCTCAGATACGCAGTATTTT. Residues: CASSALSGRSSDTQYF.

The CDR3: CASSPGLAGREQFF. The CDR3 DNA sequence: TGCGCCAGCAGCCCCGGACTAGCGGGCAGGGAGCAGTTCTTC. The V call is TRBV5-1, the J call TRBJ2-1; 11 bases agree with TRBD2. The CDR3 runs 14 residues. CDR1 is SGHRS, CDR2 YFSETQ, per germline. The V gene end was trimmed by 4 bases and the J gene end by 10 bases; junction bases not matched to a gene: 7.

This clone was picked up a small number of times. The chain uses TRBV7-2 and TRBJ1-3, with unresolved D. The length of the CDR3 is 13 residues. Trimming took off 4 bases at V and 4 bases at J, with 8 bases between the two ends. Germline CDR1 reads SGHTA; CDR2 reads FQGNSA. DNA for the CDR3: TGTGCCAGCAGCTCTATACAGGGAAACACCATATATTTT. As protein: CASSSIQGNTIYF.

The V gene is TRBV6-5, the J gene TRBJ1-4; D is perhaps TRBD1 (5 bases). V was shortened by 3 bases and J by 7 bases, with 12 bases between the two germline ends. This CDR3 has 14 amino acids. Germline assignment: CDR1 MNHEY and CDR2 SVGAGI. The CDR3 DNA is TGTGCCAGCAGTTATGGCAGGGTGGGTGAAAAACTGTTTTTT. Encoded protein: CASSYGRVGEKLFF.

As to this clone: The junction departs from germline at one end; a sequencing error may be responsible. The CDR3 sequence: CASSLGLAGESTDTQYF. CDR3 coding DNA: TGTGCTAGCAGCTTGGGACTAGCGGGAGAATCGACAGATACGCAGTATTTT. The rearrangement uses TRBV7-7 and TRBJ2-3; TRBD2 agrees at 14 bases. Germline V gives CDR1 SSHAT, CDR2 FNYEAQ (reference sequence). There are 17 residues in the CDR3.

The chain employs TRBV25-1 and TRBJ1-1, with 7 bases matching TRBD1. The CDR3 consists of 13 residues. CDR1 and CDR2 (germline): MGHDK, SYGVNS. The V gene end was trimmed by 7 bases and the J gene end by 4 bases; junction bases not matched to a gene: 6. The CDR3 reads CASIPGGRTEAFF. The DNA of the CDR3 is TGTGCCAGCATTCCAGGGGGGCGCACTGAAGCTTTCTTT.

This rearrangement joins TRBV13 to TRBJ1-2; 8 positions match TRBD1. J was trimmed by 5 bases and V by 4 bases; bases with no gene match: 12. The CDR3 consists of 16 residues. The germline V gene has CDR1 PRHDT and CDR2 FYEKMQ (reference sequence). The CDR3 protein is CASSSETGQVNYGYTF. The CDR3 bases are TGTGCCAGCAGCTCGGAAACGGGACAGGTGAATTATGGCTACACCTTC.

The rearrangement links TRBV5-1 to TRBJ2-3; 10 nucleotides align to TRBD2. The CDR3 sequence is 15 residues long. After removal of 1 base from V and 6 bases from J, the junction contained 5 bases not matched to a gene. Germline CDR1 SGHRS, CDR2 YFSETQ. CDR3 amino acids: CASSLHIAGGDTQYF. Here the CDR3 DNA reads TGCGCCAGCAGCTTGCACATAGCGGGGGGTGATACGCAGTATTTT.

This chain connects TRBV7-3 to TRBJ2-2, with D tentatively TRBD2 (5 bases). V was cut by 2 bases and J by 7 bases, with 11 bases left in between. CDR1 is SGHTA, CDR2 FQGTGA, per germline. The CDR3 contains 14 residues. The CDR3 nucleotides read TGTGCCAGCAGCTTAGGCGGACTGGGCGGGGAGCTGTTTTTT. Translating it yields CASSLGGLGGELFF. Full variable domain (rest looked up from reference TRBV7-3 and TRBJ2-2): GAGVSQTPSNKVTEKGKYVELRCDPISGHTALYWYRQSLGQGPEFLIYFQGTGAADDSGLPNDRFFAVRPEGSVSTLKIQRTERGDSAVYLCASSLGGLGGELFFGEGSRLTVL.

The chain recombines TRBV7-8 with TRBJ2-3; D may be TRBD1 (6 bases). The CDR3 has 15 amino acids. Germline CDR1 is SGHVS and CDR2 is FQNEAQ. Trimming took off 5 bases at V and 3 bases at J, with 15 bases between the two ends. CDR3 nucleotide sequence: TGTGCCAGCAGCCCCACAGGGTTGGGAACAGATACGCAGTATTTT. It yields the protein CASSPTGLGTDTQYF.

This rearrangement joins TRBV15 to TRBJ2-5, with 10 bases matching TRBD2. Germline assignment: CDR1 LNHNV and CDR2 YYDKDF (reference sequence). The CDR3 spans 15 residues. V was pared by 3 bases and J by 3 bases, with 4 bases of the junction left unmatched. The CDR3 bases are TGTGCCACCAGCAGTCGGCTAGCGGGAGAAGAGACCCAGTACTTC. This encodes CATSSRLAGEETQYF.

This clone has just one count. CDR3 in amino acids: CASSLGLGAGNTIYF. As DNA, the CDR3 is TGTGCCAGCAGTTTAGGGCTGGGGGCCGGAAACACCATATATTTT. The genes are TRBV27 and TRBJ1-3, with D maybe TRBD1 (6 bases). CDR1 and CDR2 (germline): MNHEY, SMNVEV (reference sequence). The CDR3 covers 15 residues. Deletions cut 2 bases from V and 4 bases from J, with 12 bases between.

The gene calls are TRBV13 and TRBJ2-2, with 7 bases matching TRBD1. V was clipped by 5 bases and J by 2 bases; unmatched bases: 5. The CDR3 has 15 amino acids. Germline CDR1 is PRHDT and CDR2 is FYEKMQ (reference sequence). CDR3 nucleotides: TGTGCCAGCAGCCAGGACAGGAAAAACACCGGGGAGCTGTTTTTT. Translation: CASSQDRKNTGELFF.

The chain is built from TRBV2 and TRBJ2-7; D gene unclear. The CDR3 has 13 amino acids. Between the trimmed V and J ends, which lost 6 bases and 7 bases, there was a span of 16 bases. CDR1 SNHLY and CDR2 FYNNEI come from the germline V gene. The CDR3 region has the DNA TGTGCCAGCAGACTCCACGGGTCTCCTGAGCAGTACTTC. As protein: CASRLHGSPEQYF.

This clone is a singleton in its sample. The V gene is TRBV15, the J gene TRBJ2-7; D unclear. Trimming cost V 0 bases and J 1 base, with 10 bases left between them. There are 15 residues in the CDR3. Looked up from germline, CDR1 is LNHNV and CDR2 is YYDKDF (reference sequence). The CDR3 here is CATSRDRVGSYEQYF. The CDR3 bases are TGTGCCACCAGCAGAGATCGGGTCGGTTCCTACGAGCAGTACTTC.

CDR3 DNA sequence: TGCGCCAGCAGCGAACGAGTGATCTCTGGAAACACCATATATTTT. It yields the protein CASSERVISGNTIYF. This chain uses TRBV4-3 with TRBJ1-3; D unclear. The CDR3 runs 15 residues. V lost 5 bases and J 0 bases, leaving 11 bases between the germline ends. From germline, CDR1 is LGHNA and CDR2 YSLEER.

This clone came up a few times. The chain is built from TRBV4-1 and TRBJ1-2; D is uncertain. Trimming cost V 0 bases and J 8 bases, with 13 bases left between them. Germline V lookup: CDR1 MGHRA, CDR2 YSYEKL. The CDR3 has 14 residues. CDR3 sequence (DNA): TGCGCCAGCAGCCAAGACGTGGAGACGATAGGCTACACCTTC. Translated: CASSQDVETIGYTF.

This clone appeared once. The chain links TRBV10-3 to TRBJ2-7; TRBD2 agrees at 7 bases. CDR1 ENHRY and CDR2 SYGVKD come from the germline V gene. CDR3 length equals 13 residues. Unmatched junction bases numbered 0, after V lost 1 base and J lost 3 bases. CDR3 in amino acids: CAISEWEGYEQYF. The CDR3 DNA sequence: TGTGCCATCAGTGAGTGGGAGGGCTACGAGCAGTACTTC.

The chain links TRBV3-1 (or the pseudogene TRBV3-2) to TRBJ2-1, with D perhaps matching TRBD1 (6 bases). The length of the CDR3 is 15 residues. CDR1 LGHDT and CDR2 YNNKEL come from the germline V gene (reference sequence). Trimming left V 4 bases short and J 3 bases short, with 13 bases between. CDR3 nucleotide sequence: TGTGCCAGCAGCCCCCGGGACACGTTCTACAATGAGCAGTTCTTC. Translated, it gives CASSPRDTFYNEQFF.

CDR3 amino acids: CASSGIGTRGGELFF. CDR3 in DNA: TGTGCCAGCAGCGGAATCGGGACAAGGGGCGGGGAGCTGTTTTTT. The chain combines TRBV9 with TRBJ2-2; TRBD1 is a possible D gene (6 bases). From germline, CDR1 is SGDLS and CDR2 YYNGEE. V was pared by 3 bases and J by 7 bases, with 16 bases between. The CDR3 has 15 residues.

The rearrangement joins TRBV24-1 to TRBJ2-5, with TRBD1 matching over 7 bases. The J segment lost 1 base and the V segment lost 4 bases, leaving 5 bases of the junction unmatched. The length of the CDR3 is 15 residues. CDR1 KGHDR and CDR2 SFDVKD come from the germline V gene. The CDR3 is CATSDPRTGQETQYF. CDR3 bases: TGTGCCACCAGTGACCCCCGGACAGGCCAAGAGACCCAGTACTTC.

The rearrangement joins TRBV4-2 to TRBJ1-6, with D perhaps matching TRBD1 (5 bases). Trimming removed 3 bases at V and 3 bases at J, with 12 bases between. This CDR3 contains 16 residues. Germline V gene data show CDR1 as LGHNA and CDR2 as YNFKEQ. CDR3 coding DNA: TGTGCCAGCAGCCAGCAGGGAAACCTCTATAATTCACCCCTCCACTTT. Its translation is CASSQQGNLYNSPLHF.

The chain uses TRBV4-2 and TRBJ2-2; perhaps TRBD2 as D (6 bases). V was trimmed by 0 bases and J by 6 bases, leaving 14 bases between them. The CDR3 spans 16 residues. Germline CDR1 reads LGHNA; CDR2 reads YNFKEQ. The CDR3: CASSQDGGSGAGELFF. The DNA of the CDR3 is TGTGCCAGCAGCCAAGATGGGGGGAGTGGGGCCGGGGAGCTGTTTTTT.

This clone came up once. The chain uses TRBV24-1 and TRBJ2-7; TRBD1 matches at 7 bases. V gave up 4 bases and J gave up 3 bases; unmatched junction bases: 5. Germline CDR1 reads KGHDR; CDR2 reads SFDVKD. The CDR3 has 14 residues. CDR3 sequence (DNA): TGTGCCACCAGTGACACCGGGACAGACTACGAGCAGTACTTC. Its protein product is CATSDTGTDYEQYF.

The chain recombines TRBV9 with TRBJ2-3; 10 bases line up with TRBD2. The V segment lost 7 bases and the J segment 1 base; nucleotides outside the gene matches: 6. This CDR3 contains 15 residues. Germline V gives CDR1 SGDLS, CDR2 YYNGEE. The DNA for the CDR3 is TGTGCCAGCTCAAGGCTAGCGGGGGGCACAGATACGCAGTATTTT. Its protein product is CASSRLAGGTDTQYF.

The V call is TRBV2, the J call TRBJ2-5, with 8 bases aligning to TRBD1. V shed 6 bases and J 5 bases; nucleotides not matched to a gene: 8. Germline V gives CDR1 SNHLY, CDR2 FYNNEI. The CDR3 is 14 amino acids. Here the CDR3 reads CASSRKDRAETQYF. Here the CDR3 DNA reads TGTGCCAGCAGCCGCAAGGACAGGGCTGAGACCCAGTACTTC.

The rearrangement uses TRBV7-9 and TRBJ2-7; TRBD1 is a possible D gene (6 bases). Trimming pared 2 bases from V and 6 bases from J, leaving 14 bases between. Germline V gives CDR1 SEHNR, CDR2 FQNEAQ (reference sequence). CDR3 length equals 14 residues. CDR3: CASSLSTGFREQYF. CDR3 nucleotide sequence: TGTGCCAGCAGCTTATCAACAGGGTTCCGCGAGCAGTACTTC.

The genes are TRBV24-1 and TRBJ2-2; TRBD1 agrees at 8 bases. The germline CDR1 and CDR2 sequences are KGHDR and SFDVKD. V was clipped by 1 base and J by 6 bases; unmatched bases: 12. The CDR3 has 18 residues. CDR3 in DNA: TGTGCCACCAGTGATTTCCCGCAGGGGGCGGTGGATCCCGGGGAGCTGTTTTTT. This translates into CATSDFPQGAVDPGELFF.